These 26 T cell receptor beta chains share one sample of origin, sequenced in a study of technical replicates of blood from several donors. TCRdb keeps only in-frame clones here, not all; method: immunoSEQ multiplex PCR. The data hold nearly 80,000 clones, with about 90% observed a single time. The sample comprised T cells isolated from PBMCs. Source of these receptors: a human donor in good health.

The chain joins TRBV29-1 to TRBJ1-1, with TRBD1 matching 8 bases. Looked up from germline, CDR1 is SQVTM and CDR2 is ANQGSEA. The CDR3 runs 12 residues. Unmatched junction bases numbered 1, after V lost 6 bases and J lost 1 base. DNA for the CDR3: TGCAGCGTCGACAGGGGGAACACTGAAGCTTTCTTT. It encodes CSVDRGNTEAFF.

This chain joins TRBV19 and TRBJ2-1; 8 bases agree with TRBD2. Losses at the gene ends were 5 bases for V and 8 bases for J; bases not matched to a gene: 8. The CDR3 runs to 14 residues. Germline assignment: CDR1 LNHDA and CDR2 SQIVND (reference sequence). Here the CDR3 reads CASSLAGSTDEQFF. CDR3 coding DNA: TGTGCCAGTAGTCTAGCGGGTTCTACGGATGAGCAGTTCTTC.

The V gene is TRBV7-3, the J gene TRBJ2-5; TRBD2 matches 8 bases. Germline CDR1 and CDR2: SGHTA and FQGTGA. The CDR3 is 14 amino acids. V shed 8 bases, J shed 5 bases, and the junction held 10 bases outside the gene matches. CDR3 sequence (DNA): TGTGCCAGCGCGTCTAGCGGGCTAGGGGAGACCCAGTACTTC. Translation gives CASASSGLGETQYF.

The rearrangement uses TRBV18 and TRBJ1-4, with TRBD1 matching over 8 bases. The CDR3 has 15 amino acids. V dropped 5 bases and J dropped 4; count of bases not matched to a gene: 6. In germline, CDR1 is KGHSH, CDR2 LQKENI. CDR3 region: CASSSGGEGNEKLFF. Written as DNA, the CDR3 is TGTGCCAGCTCATCAGGGGGCGAAGGTAATGAAAAACTGTTTTTT. Supplemented by reference TRBV18 and TRBJ1-4, the full variable domain reads NAGVMQNPRHLVRRRGQEARLRCSPMKGHSHVYWYRQLPEEGLKFMVYLQKENIIDESGMPKERFSAEFPKEGPSILRIQQVVRGDSAAYFCASSSGGEGNEKLFFGSGTQLSVL.

The chain is built from TRBV6-6 and TRBJ2-3; D possibly corresponds to TRBD2 (6 bases). This CDR3 region has 15 residues. The germline V and J ends were trimmed by 3 bases and 4 bases, with 14 bases remaining between them. Per the germline V gene, CDR1 is MNHNY and CDR2 is SVGAGI (reference sequence). The CDR3 loop is CASSYGGLSADTQYF. CDR3 in DNA: TGTGCCAGCAGTTATGGGGGACTTAGCGCAGATACGCAGTATTTT.

The gene calls are TRBV9 and TRBJ1-1; D gene uncertain. Germline CDR1 is SGDLS and CDR2 is YYNGEE. The CDR3 is 17 amino acids. Deletions cut 3 bases from V and 1 base from J, with 19 bases between. CDR3 residues: CASSAYRGIRGNTEAFF. Here the CDR3 DNA reads TGTGCCAGCAGCGCCTACCGGGGAATTCGGGGGAACACTGAAGCTTTCTTT. Drawing the rest from reference TRBV9 and TRBJ1-1, the complete variable domain is DSGVTQTPKHLITATGQRVTLRCSPRSGDLSVYWYQQSLDQGLQFLIQYYNGEERAKGNILERFSAQQFPDLHSELNLSSLELGDSALYFCASSAYRGIRGNTEAFFGQGTRLTVV.

The V gene is TRBV5-6, the J gene TRBJ1-5; D is perhaps TRBD1 (6 bases). The germline V gene has CDR1 SGHDT and CDR2 YYEEEE. This CDR3 comprises 15 residues. V lost 2 bases, J lost 2 bases, and 11 bases lay in between. In DNA form, the CDR3 reads TGTGCCAGCAGCTTCCGCCGACAGGGCAATCAGCCCCAGCATTTT. It encodes CASSFRRQGNQPQHF. Complete variable domain (other parts from reference TRBV5-6 and TRBJ1-5): DAGVTQSPTHLIKTRGQQVTLRCSPKSGHDTVSWYQQALGQGPQFIFQYYEEEERQRGNFPDRFSGHQFPNYSSELNVNALLLGDSALYLCASSFRRQGNQPQHFGDGTRLSIL.

This chain joins TRBV2 and TRBJ1-5, with D perhaps TRBD1 (5 bases). Germline loops: CDR1 SNHLY, CDR2 FYNNEI. Trimming shortened V by 8 bases and J by 3 bases, and 8 bases separated the two germline ends. The length of the CDR3 is 12 residues. CDR3 in amino acids: CASDSSNQPQHF. CDR3 sequence (DNA): TGTGCCAGCGACAGTTCCAATCAGCCCCAGCATTTT.

V gene TRBV5-6 combines with J gene TRBJ2-5; D remains unclear. The CDR3 runs to 11 residues. CDR1 SGHDT and CDR2 YYEEEE come from the germline V gene. V lost 4 bases to trimming and J lost 7 bases, with 8 bases between them. The chain's CDR3 is CASSGGGTQYF. The CDR3 DNA sequence: TGTGCCAGCAGCGGTGGCGGGACCCAGTACTTC.

This clone has more than one count but fewer than ten. The chain joins TRBV11-2 to TRBJ1-4, with D perhaps matching TRBD1 (5 bases). Trimming pared 5 bases from V and 7 bases from J, leaving 11 bases between. The CDR3 has 13 amino acids. Germline V CDR1 and CDR2: SGHAT, FQNNGV. CDR3 residues: CASSLGQAEKLFF. The CDR3 coding sequence is TGTGCCAGCAGCCTGGGGCAGGCTGAAAAACTGTTTTTT. The variable domain in full, completed from reference TRBV11-2 and TRBJ1-4, reads EAGVAQSPRYKIIEKRQSVAFWCNPISGHATLYWYQQILGQGPKLLIQFQNNGVVDDSQLPKDRFSAERLKGVDSTLKIQPAKLEDSAVYLCASSLGQAEKLFFGSGTQLSVL.

This clone occurred once. The chain links TRBV7-9 to TRBJ2-7; the match to TRBD1 covers 8 bases. CDR3 length equals 14 residues. V lost 0 bases, J lost 6 bases, and 4 bases stayed unmatched. Germline V gene sequence: CDR1 SEHNR, CDR2 FQNEAQ (reference sequence). DNA for the CDR3: TGTGCCAGCAGCTTAGCGCGGACAGGGTTCGAGCAGTACTTC. Translating it yields CASSLARTGFEQYF.

The V and J genes are TRBV18 and TRBJ2-7; D may be TRBD2 (5 bases). The CDR3 runs 13 residues. V lost 2 bases, J lost 6 bases, and 11 bases lay in between. Looked up from germline, CDR1 is KGHSH and CDR2 is LQKENI. CDR3 bases: TGTGCCAGCTCACCATCCGGGATGGGCGAGCAGTACTTC. Translation: CASSPSGMGEQYF.

This clone has just a few counts. The chain carries TRBV6-6 and TRBJ1-1; the match to TRBD1 covers 9 bases. The CDR3 sequence is 14 residues long. V shed 6 bases and J 5 bases; nucleotides not matched to a gene: 7. Germline V gene lookup returns CDR1 MNHNY and CDR2 SVGAGI (reference sequence). CDR3 residues: CASRLQGAGTEAFF. The CDR3, as DNA: TGTGCCAGCAGATTACAGGGGGCAGGAACTGAAGCTTTCTTT.

Here the CDR3 DNA reads TGTGCCAGCAGGTTAACGGGGGAATACGAGCAGTACTTC. Translated: CASRLTGEYEQYF. The rearrangement uses TRBV28 and TRBJ2-7, with D tentatively TRBD2 (6 bases). The germline V gene encodes CDR1 MDHEN and CDR2 SYDVKM. Trimming removed 6 bases at V and 4 bases at J, with 13 bases between. The CDR3 is 13 residues long.

V gene TRBV19 combines with J gene TRBJ2-5; TRBD1 matches 7 bases. The CDR3 spans 12 residues. CDR1 is LNHDA and CDR2 is SQIVND in the germline V gene (reference sequence). V lost 6 bases to trimming and J lost 5 bases; unmatched junction nucleotides: 3. The CDR3 protein is CASRQGSETQYF. The CDR3 nucleotides read TGTGCCAGTAGACAGGGGAGTGAGACCCAGTACTTC.

The chain couples TRBV25-1 to TRBJ1-1, with TRBD1 as a possible D gene (5 bases). The CDR3 spans 14 residues. Per the germline V gene, CDR1 is MGHDK and CDR2 is SYGVNS. The V gene lost 4 bases and the J gene lost 0 bases, with 9 bases spanning the gap. The CDR3 region is CASSGGLMNTEAFF. The CDR3 DNA follows: TGTGCCAGCAGTGGGGGCCTTATGAACACTGAAGCTTTCTTT.

The genes are TRBV7-3 and TRBJ2-1; possibly TRBD2 for D (6 bases). The CDR3 is 15 residues long. V dropped 1 base and J dropped 0 bases, with 7 bases sitting between them. Germline CDR1 SGHTA, CDR2 FQGTGA. Here the CDR3 DNA reads TGTGCCAGCAGCTTAAGGGGACTCTCCTACAATGAGCAGTTCTTC. It specifies CASSLRGLSYNEQFF.

The J gene is TRBJ1-5, the V gene TRBV30, with 8 positions matching TRBD1. The CDR3 consists of 15 residues. The germline gives CDR1 GTSNPN, CDR2 SVGIG (reference sequence). Germline trimming cut 0 bases from V and 4 bases from J; bases unmatched to any gene: 5. The CDR3 loop reads CAWSVAGTGNQPQHF. The CDR3 nucleotides read TGTGCCTGGAGTGTAGCCGGGACAGGTAATCAGCCCCAGCATTTT.

The rearrangement links TRBV6-5 to TRBJ2-7; 7 nucleotides agree with TRBD2. The CDR3 sequence is 13 residues long. Germline lookup yields CDR1 MNHEY and CDR2 SVGAGI. Trimming took 8 bases from V and 0 from J; bases not matched to a gene: 4. Written as DNA, the CDR3 is TGTGCCAGCTCGCGGGAGTCCTCCTACGAGCAGTACTTC. Its translation: CASSRESSYEQYF.

The genes are TRBV9 and TRBJ2-1; 14 bases are shared with TRBD2. V gave up 2 bases and J gave up 3 bases; unmatched junction bases: 4. The CDR3 is made up of 17 amino acids. Germline V lookup: CDR1 SGDLS, CDR2 YYNGEE. CDR3 amino acids: CASSVGTSGSSYNEQFF. CDR3 nucleotides: TGTGCCAGCAGCGTGGGGACTAGCGGGAGTAGCTACAATGAGCAGTTCTTC. Based on the CDR3 plus reference TRBV9 and TRBJ2-1, the full variable domain is DSGVTQTPKHLITATGQRVTLRCSPRSGDLSVYWYQQSLDQGLQFLIQYYNGEERAKGNILERFSAQQFPDLHSELNLSSLELGDSALYFCASSVGTSGSSYNEQFFGPGTRLTVL.

This rearrangement joins TRBV27 to TRBJ2-1; D is ambiguous. The ends were cut back, 3 bases at V and 6 bases at J, with 12 bases in the middle. The CDR3 length is 14 residues. Germline V gives CDR1 MNHEY, CDR2 SMNVEV (reference sequence). The CDR3 here is CASSFRLDPNEQFF. CDR3 DNA: TGTGCCAGCAGTTTTCGTCTAGATCCCAATGAGCAGTTCTTC.

This CDR3 reads CASSEARGGNYEQYF. The CDR3 coding sequence is TGTGCCAGCAGTGAAGCTCGGGGGGGTAACTACGAGCAGTACTTC. The chain carries TRBV6-1 and TRBJ2-7; 8 bases fit TRBD2. This CDR3 is 15 amino acids long. The germline gives CDR1 MNHNS, CDR2 SASEGT. Trimming at V came to 0 bases and at J to 3 bases, leaving 4 bases not matched to a gene.

This rearrangement joins TRBV9 to TRBJ1-3; D not certain. The CDR3 is made up of 14 amino acids. Germline-derived CDR1 and CDR2 are SGDLS and YYNGEE. The V end lost 4 bases, the J end lost 3 bases, and 11 bases lay between the germline ends. CDR3 in amino acids: CASSKVGDGNTIYF. DNA of the CDR3: TGTGCCAGCAGCAAGGTGGGCGATGGAAACACCATATATTTT.

This chain connects TRBV5-1 to TRBJ2-3; 14 nucleotides match TRBD2. V was clipped by 3 bases and J by 3 bases; unmatched bases: 6. The CDR3 runs to 17 residues. Germline CDR1 SGHRS, CDR2 YFSETQ. The CDR3, as DNA: TGCGCCAGCAGCTGGGGACTAGCGGGAGCGGAGACAGATACGCAGTATTTT. Translation: CASSWGLAGAETDTQYF.

The rearrangement uses TRBV10-3 and TRBJ2-2; 10 bases match TRBD2. This CDR3 has 17 residues. In germline, CDR1 is ENHRY, CDR2 SYGVKD. Trimming at V came to 11 bases and at J to 6 bases, leaving 18 bases not matched to a gene. The CDR3 DNA sequence: TGTGCCTCCAACAGGCTAGCGGGAGTCAGTCACGCCGGGGAGCTGTTTTTT. It encodes CASNRLAGVSHAGELFF.

V usage is TRBV6-5 and J usage is TRBJ1-2; no firm D call. V was pared by 2 bases and J by 3 bases, with 7 bases between. The CDR3 spans 13 residues. The germline V gene has CDR1 MNHEY and CDR2 SVGAGI. The CDR3 protein is CASSYGEHYGYTF. CDR3 nucleotide sequence: TGTGCCAGCAGTTACGGGGAGCACTATGGCTACACCTTC.